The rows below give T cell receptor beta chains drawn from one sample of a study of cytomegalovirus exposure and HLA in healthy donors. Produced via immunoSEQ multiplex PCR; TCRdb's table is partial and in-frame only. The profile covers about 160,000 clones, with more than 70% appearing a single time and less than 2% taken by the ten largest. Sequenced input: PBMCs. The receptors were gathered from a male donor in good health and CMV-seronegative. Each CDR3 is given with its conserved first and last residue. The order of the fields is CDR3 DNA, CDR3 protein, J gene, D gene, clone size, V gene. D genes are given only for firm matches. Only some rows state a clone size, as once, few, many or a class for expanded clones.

cdr3_nt: TGCAGCGTCCTAAGGGGGATCGGGACCGGGGAGCTGTTTTTT
cdr3_aa: CSVLRGIGTGELFF
j_call: TRBJ2-2
d_call: -
clone_size: -
v_call: TRBV29-1

cdr3_nt: TGTGCCAGCAGTTATCGGACAGGCTACGAGCAGTACTTC
cdr3_aa: CASSYRTGYEQYF
j_call: TRBJ2-7
d_call: TRBD1
clone_size: -
v_call: TRBV6-5

cdr3_nt: TGTGCCAGCAGCTCGAGTTGGAGGGGCACCGGGGAGCTGTTTTTT
cdr3_aa: CASSSSWRGTGELFF
j_call: TRBJ2-2
d_call: -
clone_size: -
v_call: TRBV7-2

cdr3_nt: TGTGCCAGCAGTTTATCTAAGAGTGTTGAAGCTTTCTTT
cdr3_aa: CASSLSKSVEAFF
j_call: TRBJ1-1
d_call: -
clone_size: -
v_call: TRBV27

cdr3_nt: TGTGCCAGCAGCTTAAGGACAGTCGTTTACTCTGGGGCCAACGTCCTGACTTTC
cdr3_aa: CASSLRTVVYSGANVLTF
j_call: TRBJ2-6
d_call: -
clone_size: -
v_call: TRBV7-9

cdr3_nt: TGCAGCGTTGACAGGGGCTCAGGACCTAACTATGGCTACACCTTC
cdr3_aa: CSVDRGSGPNYGYTF
j_call: TRBJ1-2
d_call: -
clone_size: few
v_call: TRBV29-1

cdr3_nt: TGTGCCAGCAGCCTCAAGCGGGGAGCCAAAAACATTCAGTACTTC
cdr3_aa: CASSLKRGAKNIQYF
j_call: TRBJ2-4
d_call: TRBD2
clone_size: -
v_call: TRBV11-1

cdr3_nt: TGCGCCAGCAGCGAGCGGGGGTTGATAGCTTTCTTT
cdr3_aa: CASSERGLIAFF
j_call: TRBJ1-1
d_call: -
clone_size: -
v_call: TRBV5-1

cdr3_nt: TGTGCCAGCAGCCAATCCGGGACAGGGGACGAGCAGTACTTC
cdr3_aa: CASSQSGTGDEQYF
j_call: TRBJ2-7
d_call: TRBD1
clone_size: -
v_call: TRBV4-2

cdr3_nt: TGTGCCAGCAACTGGGACAGGGTAGCCAAAAACATTCAGTACTTC
cdr3_aa: CASNWDRVAKNIQYF
j_call: TRBJ2-4
d_call: TRBD1
clone_size: once
v_call: TRBV5-8

cdr3_nt: TGTGCCAGCAGCCTCCGGGACAGGGTGGACGGCTACACCTTC
cdr3_aa: CASSLRDRVDGYTF
j_call: TRBJ1-2
d_call: TRBD1
clone_size: -
v_call: TRBV6-5

cdr3_nt: TGTGCCATCAGTACGGAGGGACAGGGTTTTAACGAGCAGTACTTC
cdr3_aa: CAISTEGQGFNEQYF
j_call: TRBJ2-7
d_call: TRBD1
clone_size: -
v_call: TRBV10-3

cdr3_nt: TGTGCCAGCAGCTTTTTGAGGCTAGCGGGGGGCCCGGATGAGCAGTTCTTC
cdr3_aa: CASSFLRLAGGPDEQFF
j_call: TRBJ2-1
d_call: TRBD2
clone_size: few
v_call: TRBV7-9

cdr3_nt: TGTGCCAGCAGCCGGGACAGGGGAAGGCGAGAAAAACTGTTTTTT
cdr3_aa: CASSRDRGRREKLFF
j_call: TRBJ1-4
d_call: TRBD1
clone_size: -
v_call: TRBV5-6

cdr3_nt: TGTGCCAGAAGCTTAGGACCAGGGGGTAGTGGAGATACGCAGTATTTT
cdr3_aa: CARSLGPGGSGDTQYF
j_call: TRBJ2-3
d_call: -
clone_size: once
v_call: TRBV7-5

cdr3_nt: TGTGCCAGCAGCTTAGACGCATCATGGGGACAGGGCTCCTACGAGCAGTACTTC
cdr3_aa: CASSLDASWGQGSYEQYF
j_call: TRBJ2-7
d_call: TRBD1
clone_size: -
v_call: TRBV7-9

cdr3_nt: TGTGCCAGCAGCTTTCCAGGGGCGGAAAACACCATATATTTT
cdr3_aa: CASSFPGAENTIYF
j_call: TRBJ1-3
d_call: -
clone_size: -
v_call: TRBV5-6

cdr3_nt: TGCGCCAGCAGCCCGACCGGACAGGGTGACACTGAAGCTTTCTTT
cdr3_aa: CASSPTGQGDTEAFF
j_call: TRBJ1-1
d_call: TRBD1
clone_size: -
v_call: TRBV5-1

cdr3_nt: TGCGCCAGCAGCCCTGGACAGGGGAGCACAGATACGCAGTATTTT
cdr3_aa: CASSPGQGSTDTQYF
j_call: TRBJ2-3
d_call: TRBD1
clone_size: -
v_call: TRBV5-1

cdr3_nt: TGTGCCACCAGATCCGGACTTGGCAATCAGCCCCAGCATTTT
cdr3_aa: CATRSGLGNQPQHF
j_call: TRBJ1-5
d_call: -
clone_size: -
v_call: TRBV27

cdr3_nt: TGTGCCAGCAGTTTAGACACAACATATTCCACAGATACGCAGTATTTT
cdr3_aa: CASSLDTTYSTDTQYF
j_call: TRBJ2-3
d_call: -
clone_size: -
v_call: TRBV27

cdr3_nt: TGTGCCAGCAGCAGCGGGGGGCTAGCGGGAGGACTGAACACCGGGGAGCTGTTTTTT
cdr3_aa: CASSSGGLAGGLNTGELFF
j_call: TRBJ2-2
d_call: TRBD2
clone_size: -
v_call: TRBV5-4

cdr3_nt: TGTGCCAGCAGCGTAAATTTCGGGTACAATGAGCAGTTCTTC
cdr3_aa: CASSVNFGYNEQFF
j_call: TRBJ2-1
d_call: -
clone_size: few
v_call: TRBV9

cdr3_nt: TGTGCCAGCAGTTGGACAGGGAGAATCGACGAGCAGTACTTC
cdr3_aa: CASSWTGRIDEQYF
j_call: TRBJ2-7
d_call: TRBD1
clone_size: -
v_call: TRBV2

cdr3_nt: TGTGCCACCAGCGAGGCAGGGGCCTTCGCCCGGCCCCAGCATTTT
cdr3_aa: CATSEAGAFARPQHF
j_call: TRBJ1-5
d_call: -
clone_size: -
v_call: TRBV15

cdr3_nt: TGCGCCAGCAGCCAAGTCTACAGCGGGGGGGCGGGCACCGGGGAGCTGTTTTTT
cdr3_aa: CASSQVYSGGAGTGELFF
j_call: TRBJ2-2
d_call: TRBD2
clone_size: -
v_call: TRBV4-1

cdr3_nt: TGCGCCAGCAGCCGTGCACAGGGGAGTTACAATGAGCAGTTCTTC
cdr3_aa: CASSRAQGSYNEQFF
j_call: TRBJ2-1
d_call: TRBD1
clone_size: -
v_call: TRBV5-1

cdr3_nt: TGCGCCAGCAGCCTGGCACAGGGACCCCAAGAGACCCAGTACTTC
cdr3_aa: CASSLAQGPQETQYF
j_call: TRBJ2-5
d_call: -
clone_size: few
v_call: TRBV5-1

cdr3_nt: TGTGCCAGCAGTGTCCGGGAGATCTATGGCTACACCTTC
cdr3_aa: CASSVREIYGYTF
j_call: TRBJ1-2
d_call: -
clone_size: -
v_call: TRBV6-1

cdr3_nt: TGTGCCAGCAGCTTGAAGGGGGCTCCAGCTAACTATGGCTACACCTTC
cdr3_aa: CASSLKGAPANYGYTF
j_call: TRBJ1-2
d_call: TRBD1
clone_size: once
v_call: TRBV5-4

cdr3_nt: TGTGCCTGGAGGCGGGGCAACCGCGAGCAGTACTTC
cdr3_aa: CAWRRGNREQYF
j_call: TRBJ2-7
d_call: -
clone_size: -
v_call: TRBV30

cdr3_nt: TGCGCCAGCAGCCTGGGACAAGTGACAGATACGCAGTATTTT
cdr3_aa: CASSLGQVTDTQYF
j_call: TRBJ2-3
d_call: -
clone_size: -
v_call: TRBV5-1